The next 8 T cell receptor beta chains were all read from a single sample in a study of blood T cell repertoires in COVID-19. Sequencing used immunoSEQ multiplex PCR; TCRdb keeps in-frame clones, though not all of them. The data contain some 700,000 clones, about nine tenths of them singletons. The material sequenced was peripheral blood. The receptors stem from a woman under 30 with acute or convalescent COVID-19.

The CDR3 is CASSAPSLPTGTYNEQFF. DNA for the CDR3: TGTGCCAGCAGCGCCCCGTCGCTACCGACAGGGACCTACAATGAGCAGTTCTTC. V gene TRBV9 combines with J gene TRBJ2-1; 7 bases line up with TRBD1. The germline gives CDR1 SGDLS, CDR2 YYNGEE. Trimming at V came to 3 bases and at J to 2 bases, leaving 14 bases not matched to a gene. The CDR3 runs to 18 residues.

In DNA form, the CDR3 reads TGCGCCAGCAGCCAAACAGGGGCTAACTATGGCTACACCTTC. Translated: CASSQTGANYGYTF. This chain connects TRBV4-1 to TRBJ1-2; 7 bases align to TRBD1. The germline gives CDR1 MGHRA, CDR2 YSYEKL. This CDR3 has 14 residues. Losses at the gene ends were 2 bases for V and 0 bases for J; bases not matched to a gene: 0.

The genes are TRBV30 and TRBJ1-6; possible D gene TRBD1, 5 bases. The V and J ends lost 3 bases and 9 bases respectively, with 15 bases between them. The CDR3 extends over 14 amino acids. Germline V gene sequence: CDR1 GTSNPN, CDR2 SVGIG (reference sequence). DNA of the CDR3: TGTGCCTGGAGCCCAGGTCAGGGCAGTTCACCCCTCCACTTT. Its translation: CAWSPGQGSSPLHF. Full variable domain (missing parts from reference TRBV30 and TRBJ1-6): SQTIHQWPATLVQPVGSPLSLECTVEGTSNPNLYWYRQAAGRGLQLLFYSVGIGQISSEVPQNLSASRPQDRQFILSSKKLLLSDSGFYLCAWSPGQGSSPLHFGNGTRLTVT.

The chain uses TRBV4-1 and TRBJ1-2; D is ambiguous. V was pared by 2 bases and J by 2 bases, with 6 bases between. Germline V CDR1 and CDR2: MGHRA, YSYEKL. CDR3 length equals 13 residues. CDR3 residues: CASSQTVNYGYTF. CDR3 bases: TGCGCCAGCAGCCAAACAGTGAACTATGGCTACACCTTC.

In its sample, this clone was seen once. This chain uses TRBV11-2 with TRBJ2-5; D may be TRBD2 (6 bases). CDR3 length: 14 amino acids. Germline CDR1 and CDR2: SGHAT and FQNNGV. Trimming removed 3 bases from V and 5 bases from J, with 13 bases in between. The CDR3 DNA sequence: TGTGCCAGCAGCTTCGGGCTTGGAGGGGAGACCCAGTACTTC. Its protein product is CASSFGLGGETQYF.

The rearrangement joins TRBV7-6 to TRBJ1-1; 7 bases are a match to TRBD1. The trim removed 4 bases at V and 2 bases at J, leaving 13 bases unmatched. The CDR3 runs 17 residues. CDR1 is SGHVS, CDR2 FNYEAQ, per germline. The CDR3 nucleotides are TGTGCCAGCAGCTCCCCGGGGCTCAGGGGGGAAAACACTGAAGCTTTCTTT. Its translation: CASSSPGLRGENTEAFF.

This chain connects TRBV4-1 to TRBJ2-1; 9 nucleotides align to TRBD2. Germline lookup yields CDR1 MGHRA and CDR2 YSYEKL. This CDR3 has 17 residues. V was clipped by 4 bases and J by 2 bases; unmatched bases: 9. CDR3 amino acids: CASSPYLSGGTYNEQFF. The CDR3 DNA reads TGCGCCAGCAGCCCTTACCTTAGCGGGGGCACCTACAATGAGCAGTTCTTC.

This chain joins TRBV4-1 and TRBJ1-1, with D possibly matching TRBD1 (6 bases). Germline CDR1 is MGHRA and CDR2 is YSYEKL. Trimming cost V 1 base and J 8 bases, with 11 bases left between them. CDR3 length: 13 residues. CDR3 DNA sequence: TGCGCCAGCAGCCAAGGACTCGGGACAGAAGCTTTCTTT. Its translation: CASSQGLGTEAFF.